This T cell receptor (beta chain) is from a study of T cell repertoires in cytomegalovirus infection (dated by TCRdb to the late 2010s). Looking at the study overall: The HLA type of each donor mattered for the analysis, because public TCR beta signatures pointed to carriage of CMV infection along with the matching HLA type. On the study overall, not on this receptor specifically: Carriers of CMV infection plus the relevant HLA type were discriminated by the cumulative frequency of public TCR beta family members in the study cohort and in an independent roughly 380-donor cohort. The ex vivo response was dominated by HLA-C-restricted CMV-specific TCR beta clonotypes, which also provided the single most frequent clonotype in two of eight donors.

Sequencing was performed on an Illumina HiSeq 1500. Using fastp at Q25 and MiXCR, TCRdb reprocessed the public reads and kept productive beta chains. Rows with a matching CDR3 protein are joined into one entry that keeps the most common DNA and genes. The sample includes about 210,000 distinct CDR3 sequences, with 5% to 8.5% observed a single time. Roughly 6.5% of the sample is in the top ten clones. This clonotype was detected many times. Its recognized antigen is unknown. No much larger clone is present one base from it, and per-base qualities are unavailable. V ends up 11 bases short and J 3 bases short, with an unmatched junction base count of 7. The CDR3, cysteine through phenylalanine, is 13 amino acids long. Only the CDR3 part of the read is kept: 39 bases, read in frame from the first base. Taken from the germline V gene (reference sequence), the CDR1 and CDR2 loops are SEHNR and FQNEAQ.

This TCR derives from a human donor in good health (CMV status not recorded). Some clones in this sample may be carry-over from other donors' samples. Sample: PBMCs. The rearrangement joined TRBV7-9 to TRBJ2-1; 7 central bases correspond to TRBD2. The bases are TGTGCCCACCTGGGGGGGGACTACAATGAGCAGTTCTTC. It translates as CAHLGGDYNEQFF.